The following is a TCR beta chain sequence with its context. This table comes from immunoSEQ multiplex PCR, and its TCRdb copy is limited to in-frame clones, with some not included. This sample yields fewer than 70,000 clones, of which 75% to 95% are seen a single time; about 9.7% belongs to the top ten. CDR1 and CDR2 from the germline V gene are LGHNA and YNFKEQ. CDR3 length: 15 residues. Unmatched junction bases numbered 12, after V lost 8 bases and J lost 5 bases. The data belong to a study of blood T cell repertoires in COVID-19. Material: peripheral blood. The clonotype originates from a woman aged 80 or over with active COVID-19. The chain couples TRBV4-2 to TRBJ2-1; 7 nucleotides match TRBD2. The CDR3 here is CASGYVGTMNNEQFF. The CDR3 DNA sequence: TGTGCCAGCGGGTACGTGGGGACTATGAACAATGAGCAGTTCTTC.